These 11 T cell receptor beta chains were sequenced from one sample in a study of T-cell reconstitution after alpha-beta-depleted transplantation in children. Preparing the TCRbeta library involved the use of unique molecular identifiers. TCRdb analysed the PCR reads with MiXCR anew, one entry per CDR3 protein. The sample has 500,000 to 650,000 distinct CDR3 sequences; 10% to 15% are singletons. The sequences come from PBMCs, mostly from graft donor cells, collected 360 days after TCRalphabeta/CD19-depleted stem cell transplant. These receptors were obtained from a male patient between 10 and 17 years old who had a stem cell transplant for acute myeloid leukemia, so the T cells may come from the graft donor.

Only a few counts were recorded for this clonotype. The V call is TRBV5-6, the J call TRBJ1-2; D is perhaps TRBD1 (5 bases). The CDR3 runs 14 residues. Deletions cut 4 bases from V and 4 bases from J, with 14 bases between. Germline V CDR1 and CDR2: SGHDT, YYEEEE. In DNA form, the CDR3 reads TGTGCCAGCAGCCCCCGTCCTGACAGCTATGGCTACACCTTC. Its translation: CASSPRPDSYGYTF.

The gene calls are TRBV5-1 and TRBJ2-7; TRBD2 matches at 7 bases. Germline V gene sequence: CDR1 SGHRS, CDR2 YFSETQ. V trimming: 3 bases; J trimming: 13 bases; junction bases outside the gene matches: 19. This CDR3 comprises 15 residues. The chain's CDR3 is CASSWGGNIMAPVYF. CDR3 DNA: TGCGCCAGCAGCTGGGGAGGGAACATTATGGCCCCCGTTTACTTC.

This clonotype was detected many times. V gene TRBV18 combines with J gene TRBJ2-5, with no clear D. V lost 1 base and J lost 1, with 7 bases in between. Germline CDR1 KGHSH, CDR2 LQKENI. The CDR3 runs to 14 residues. The CDR3 DNA reads TGTGCCAGCTCACCACTTCTCAGCCAAGAGACCCAGTACTTC. Protein product: CASSPLLSQETQYF.

This clonotype was seen a few times. The rearrangement links TRBV5-1 to TRBJ2-3; 14 nucleotides agree with TRBD2. Trimming cost V 2 bases and J 4 bases; bases outside gene matches: 3. The germline gives CDR1 SGHRS, CDR2 YFSETQ. The CDR3 runs 16 residues. The CDR3 nucleotides are TGCGCCAGCAGCTTTCCGGGACTAGCGGGAGCAGATACGCAGTATTTT. This gives the protein CASSFPGLAGADTQYF. Complete variable domain (other parts from reference TRBV5-1 and TRBJ2-3): KAGVTQTPRYLIKTRGQQVTLSCSPISGHRSVSWYQQTPGQGLQFLFEYFSETQRNKGNFPGRFSGRQFSNSRSEMNVSTLELGDSALYLCASSFPGLAGADTQYFGPGTRLTVL.

J is TRBJ2-1 and V is TRBV7-8; D is unresolved. This CDR3 contains 15 residues. Germline-derived CDR1 and CDR2 are SGHVS and FQNEAQ. V was pared by 3 bases and J by 3 bases, with 12 bases between. The chain's CDR3 is CASSLLLVYYNEQFF. The CDR3 DNA follows: TGTGCCAGCAGCTTGCTCCTAGTATACTACAATGAGCAGTTCTTC.

This chain uses TRBV7-6 with TRBJ2-3, with 11 bases identical to TRBD2. Per germline, CDR1 SGHVS and CDR2 FNYEAQ. J was trimmed by 0 bases and V by 1 base; bases with no gene match: 0. The CDR3 runs to 16 residues. CDR3 nucleotides: TGTGCCAGCAGCTTAGTAGCGGGAGGGAGCACAGATACGCAGTATTTT. Protein sequence: CASSLVAGGSTDTQYF.

The rearrangement links TRBV20-1 to TRBJ2-3; possibly TRBD1 or TRBD2 for D (6 bases each). Looked up from germline, CDR1 is DFQATT and CDR2 is SNEGSKA (reference sequence). The V end lost 6 bases, the J end lost 3 bases, and 19 bases lay between the germline ends. The CDR3 runs 15 residues. CDR3 nucleotide sequence: TGCAGTGCCCCAATGAGGGGGGCATTGACAGATACGCAGTATTTT. Translation: CSAPMRGALTDTQYF.

In its sample, this clonotype was seen a few times. The genes are TRBV6-5 and TRBJ1-3; TRBD1 is a possible D gene (6 bases). Trimming stripped 2 bases from V and 0 bases from J, with 14 bases between. The CDR3 runs 17 residues. Germline values: CDR1 MNHEY, CDR2 SVGAGI. The CDR3 here is CASSYHPGAISGNTIYF. DNA of the CDR3: TGTGCCAGCAGTTACCATCCAGGGGCTATCTCTGGAAACACCATATATTTT.

This clonotype was detected only a few times. This sequence joins TRBV5-1 and TRBJ2-2, with 9 bases lining up with TRBD1. The CDR3 loop spans 18 amino acids. CDR1 and CDR2 from the germline V gene are SGHRS and YFSETQ. V lost 0 bases to trimming and J lost 4 bases; unmatched junction nucleotides: 10. CDR3 bases: TGCGCCAGCAGCTTGGATCCGGGACAGGGAATCAGCACCGGGGAGCTGTTTTTT. This gives the protein CASSLDPGQGISTGELFF.

This clonotype was detected a few times. The chain employs TRBV10-3 and TRBJ2-1; D not certain. Germline CDR1 ENHRY, CDR2 SYGVKD. Trimming shortened V by 3 bases and J by 0 bases, and 9 bases separated the two germline ends. The CDR3 runs to 15 residues. Here the CDR3 DNA reads TGTGCCATCAGTGACCCTAGATCCTCCTACAATGAGCAGTTCTTC. Residues: CAISDPRSSYNEQFF.

In its sample, this clonotype was seen a few times. The genes are TRBV6-2 or TRBV6-3 and TRBJ2-7; TRBD2 aligns across 14 bases. Germline CDR1 reads MNHEY; CDR2 reads SVGEGT. Trimming cost V 2 bases and J 3 bases; bases outside gene matches: 9. CDR3 length equals 18 residues. The CDR3 DNA reads TGTGCCAGCAGTTACCCGGGACTAGCGGGAGTCCGAATCTACGAGCAGTACTTC. Its protein product is CASSYPGLAGVRIYEQYF.